Only a few counts were recorded for the clone carrying this TCR beta chain. The antigen is undetermined. The entry originates in a study of cytomegalovirus exposure and HLA in healthy donors. Study at large: When 300 to 500 donors were genotyped, 81% of them were found to fall in the Caucasian-associated ancestry cluster. Broader study findings: No immune exposure information besides CMV serostatus was available. TCR beta sequences numbering about 17,000 were associated with HLA alleles at 0.05 false discovery rate in a later analysis. Most CMV-associated TCR beta chains were later found to appear HLA-restricted.

The PCR contained 60 Vbeta and 13 Jbeta primers. TCRdb's table, derived via immunoSEQ multiplex PCR, lists solely in-frame clones and lacks some. Found here are about 120,000 clones, 74% of them singletons; the top ten hold 11%. CDR1 is SEHNR, CDR2 FQNEAQ, per germline (reference sequence). V lost 3 bases to trimming and J lost 4 bases; unmatched junction nucleotides: 1. CDR3 length equals 14 residues. The sequenced sample consisted of PBMCs. The J gene is TRBJ1-5, the V gene TRBV7-9, with 9 bases identical to TRBD1. The source is a woman in her forties or fifties in good health and CMV-seropositive. This CDR3 is CASSFGTGNQPQHF. The DNA of the CDR3 is TGTGCCAGCAGCTTTGGGACAGGGAATCAGCCCCAGCATTTT.